Presented here are 20 T cell receptor beta chains from one specimen sequenced in a study of blood T cell repertoires in COVID-19. Measured with immunoSEQ multiplex PCR; TCRdb has only the in-frame clones, and not every one. The sample shows hundreds of thousands of clones, 80% to 90% of them seen only once. Sequencing was carried out using peripheral blood. Receptors originate from a woman aged 80 or older with COVID-19, enrolled during active disease.

The chain joins TRBV2 to TRBJ1-1; D unclear. The CDR3 is 12 residues long. Trimming took off 4 bases at V and 10 bases at J, with 13 bases between the two ends. The germline CDR1 and CDR2 sequences are SNHLY and FYNNEI. Written as DNA, the CDR3 is TGTGCCAGCAGTGTAGGAGTCGGTGGAGCTTTCTTT. It codes for CASSVGVGGAFF.

CDR3 coding DNA: TGTGCCAGCAGTGAACGCACCACCCGTAGTGTGCAGTACTTC. Translation gives CASSERTTRSVQYF. The rearrangement uses TRBV25-1 and TRBJ2-7; D remains ambiguous. The CDR3 consists of 14 residues. V lost 2 bases, J lost 9 bases, and 17 bases lay in between. Germline CDR1 is MGHDK and CDR2 is SYGVNS.

This chain connects TRBV28 to TRBJ2-1, with TRBD2 matching over 8 bases. The CDR3 is 15 residues long. V lost 10 bases and J lost 3; bases outside the gene matches: 11. Germline V gene data show CDR1 as MDHEN and CDR2 as SYDVKM. CDR3 in amino acids: CATLTRAGDYNEQFF. The DNA for the CDR3 is TGTGCCACCCTTACCCGAGCGGGAGACTACAATGAGCAGTTCTTC.

With respect to this clone: Distinct nucleotide sequences in the sample also encode this CDR3. This chain uses TRBV5-1 with TRBJ2-7; TRBD1 aligns across 10 bases. This CDR3 contains 15 residues. Trimming at V came to 2 bases and at J to 4 bases, leaving 6 bases not matched to a gene. Germline-derived CDR1 and CDR2 are SGHRS and YFSETQ. CDR3 nucleotide sequence: TGCGCCAGCAGCTTTACCGGGACAGGGGTGTACGAGCAGTACTTC. This gives the protein CASSFTGTGVYEQYF.

The chain joins TRBV2 to TRBJ1-5; 8 nucleotides align to TRBD1. This CDR3 is built from 15 residues. After removal of 7 bases from V and 8 bases from J, the junction contained 13 bases not matched to a gene. The germline gives CDR1 SNHLY, CDR2 FYNNEI. The CDR3 loop is CASNLVQGGREPQHF. CDR3 in DNA: TGTGCCAGCAACTTGGTACAGGGGGGAAGAGAGCCCCAGCATTTT. Complete variable domain (other parts from reference TRBV2 and TRBJ1-5): EPEVTQTPSHQVTQMGQEVILRCVPISNHLYFYWYRQILGQKVEFLVSFYNNEISEKSEIFDDQFSVERPDGSNFTLKIRSTKLEDSAMYFCASNLVQGGREPQHFGDGTRLSIL.

The chain has TRBV15 and TRBJ1-6; tentatively, D is TRBD1 (6 bases). V lost 0 bases to trimming and J lost 10 bases, with 10 bases between them. The CDR3 has 14 residues. Germline V lookup: CDR1 LNHNV, CDR2 YYDKDF (reference sequence). For the CDR3, the DNA is TGTGCCACCAGCAGAGATGGGGGCGGATCACCCCTCCACTTT. It translates to CATSRDGGGSPLHF.

The rearrangement links TRBV5-1 to TRBJ1-6; 7 bases fit TRBD1. This CDR3 spans 14 amino acids. After removal of 5 bases from V and 6 bases from J, the junction contained 5 bases not matched to a gene. CDR1 and CDR2 (germline): SGHRS, YFSETQ. The CDR3 DNA reads TGCGCCAGCAGATCCGGGACAGCTAATTCACCCCTCCACTTT. This translates into CASRSGTANSPLHF.

V usage is TRBV27 and J usage is TRBJ2-3, with TRBD2 as a possible D gene (6 bases). V shed 5 bases and J shed 6 bases, with 15 bases lying between them. The length of the CDR3 is 14 residues. Germline V gives CDR1 MNHEY, CDR2 SMNVEV (reference sequence). CDR3: CASSPNPGGDTQYF. In DNA, the CDR3 is TGTGCCAGCAGTCCGAACCCTGGAGGGGATACGCAGTATTTT.

V is TRBV7-8 and J is TRBJ1-5; 7 nucleotides line up with TRBD1. This CDR3 contains 16 residues. Germline assignment: CDR1 SGHVS and CDR2 FQNEAQ. Trimming took 1 base from V and 3 from J; bases not matched to a gene: 6. The CDR3 bases are TGTGCCAGCAGCTTAGAGGGCAGGGGGATCAATCAGCCCCAGCATTTT. As protein: CASSLEGRGINQPQHF.

About this clone: Within the sample, other DNA sequences also encode this same CDR3. This chain joins TRBV7-2 and TRBJ2-7; 8 nucleotides agree with TRBD1. The trim removed 0 bases at V and 3 bases at J, leaving 4 bases unmatched. The CDR3 is 15 residues long. Germline V gene sequence: CDR1 SGHTA, CDR2 FQGNSA. This CDR3 reads CASSLAIGQGYEQYF. The CDR3 DNA is TGTGCCAGCAGCTTAGCAATTGGACAGGGCTACGAGCAGTACTTC.

The V and J genes are TRBV29-1 and TRBJ1-1, with no clear D. The length of the CDR3 is 11 residues. Trimming cost V 6 bases and J 5 bases, with 10 bases left between them. Germline-derived CDR1 and CDR2 are SQVTM and ANQGSEA. The CDR3 coding sequence is TGCAGCGTCTTTGGCGGGACTGAAGCTTTCTTT. Its protein is CSVFGGTEAFF.

This chain uses TRBV6-6 with TRBJ1-2; no firm D call. Germline V gene lookup returns CDR1 MNHNY and CDR2 SVGAGI (reference sequence). Trimming removed 5 bases at V and 0 bases at J, with 19 bases between. The CDR3 runs to 17 residues. This chain's CDR3 is CASSQRRLALTNYGYTF. CDR3 DNA: TGTGCCAGCAGTCAAAGGAGGTTAGCACTCACTAACTATGGCTACACCTTC.

This sequence joins TRBV6-5 and TRBJ2-2; 7 bases are shared with TRBD2. Germline assignment: CDR1 MNHEY and CDR2 SVGAGI. CDR3 length: 14 amino acids. V lost 2 bases to trimming and J lost 7 bases; unmatched junction nucleotides: 4. Here the CDR3 DNA reads TGTGCCAGCAGTTACCTAGCGGACTACGGGGAGCTGTTTTTT. Its translation: CASSYLADYGELFF.

This sequence joins TRBV11-2 and TRBJ1-1, with D hard to call. Germline CDR1 and CDR2: SGHAT and FQNNGV. V was pared by 7 bases and J by 3 bases, with 12 bases between. The CDR3 covers 13 residues. The CDR3 spells CASIPRVYTEAFF. Written as DNA, the CDR3 is TGTGCCAGCATCCCCCGCGTGTACACTGAAGCTTTCTTT.

J is TRBJ2-2 and V is TRBV5-1, with TRBD1 matching 7 bases. The CDR3 loop spans 16 amino acids. The germline V gene encodes CDR1 SGHRS and CDR2 YFSETQ. The trim removed 2 bases at V and 7 bases at J, leaving 11 bases unmatched. DNA of the CDR3: TGCGCCAGCAGCTTATTCCGGGACAGACCCCTCGGGGAGCTGTTTTTT. Its translation is CASSLFRDRPLGELFF.

A single count supports this clone. The chain carries TRBV10-1 and TRBJ1-3; D remains ambiguous. The CDR3 has 14 amino acids. V was shortened by 6 bases and J by 4 bases, with 13 bases between the two germline ends. Germline V gene data show CDR1 as WNHNN and CDR2 as SYGVQD (reference sequence). CDR3 coding DNA: TGCGCCAGCAGAGCCGACGGGAAAGGAAACACCATATATTTT. This encodes CASRADGKGNTIYF.

V is TRBV7-9 and J is TRBJ2-1; a weak D match, TRBD2 (5 bases). The CDR3 length is 15 residues. Germline V gene lookup returns CDR1 SEHNR and CDR2 FQNEAQ (reference sequence). Trimming pared 1 base from V and 1 base from J, leaving 8 bases between. The CDR3 protein is CASSLGEGSYNEQFF. In nucleotides, the CDR3 is TGTGCCAGCAGCTTAGGAGAGGGTTCCTACAATGAGCAGTTCTTC.

The rearrangement uses TRBV6-6 and TRBJ1-1, with TRBD1 as a possible D gene (5 bases). Germline CDR1 reads MNHNY; CDR2 reads SVGAGI (reference sequence). V shed 6 bases and J shed 3 bases, with 20 bases lying between them. CDR3 length: 16 amino acids. CDR3 nucleotides: TGTGCCAGCAGACCAGCCCCGGCAGGGCTAGACACTGAAGCTTTCTTT. This encodes CASRPAPAGLDTEAFF.

The gene calls are TRBV19 and TRBJ2-2, with D unclear. The CDR3 runs to 16 residues. Looked up from germline, CDR1 is LNHDA and CDR2 is SQIVND (reference sequence). Trimming took off 1 base at V and 1 base at J, with 10 bases between the two ends. Here the CDR3 reads CASSIVSLRNTGELFF. CDR3 nucleotide sequence: TGTGCCAGTAGTATAGTTTCCCTGAGGAACACCGGGGAGCTGTTTTTT.

The chain is built from TRBV9 and TRBJ1-6; a weak D match, TRBD1 (6 bases). Germline CDR1 reads SGDLS; CDR2 reads YYNGEE. CDR3 length equals 16 residues. V lost 3 bases and J lost 7, with 17 bases in between. The CDR3 nucleotides read TGTGCCAGCAGCGCCCCCCCGGGCAGGGGAAATTCACCCCTCCACTTT. It encodes CASSAPPGRGNSPLHF.